Listed below are T cell receptor beta chains from one sample, sequenced in a study of shared clonotypes between healthy human individuals. TCRdb's copy holds only in-frame clones and misses some; the assay was immunoSEQ multiplex PCR. The sample records 2 million to 2.5 million clones, 85% to 95% being singletons. Input material: naive CD4+ T cells from PBMCs. The receptors here all came from a man younger than 35 in good health. Some clones in this sample may be carry-over from other donors' samples. Both conserved end residues are part of each CDR3. The order of the fields is V gene, J gene, D gene, clone size, CDR3 DNA, CDR3 protein. The D gene is left open where the match is weak. The size of a clone is reported for some rows only, either as once, few or many, or as a class for expanded clones.

V gene: TRBV2
J gene: TRBJ2-1
D gene: TRBD2
clone size: .
CDR3 DNA: TGTGCCAGCAGTGAAGCGGCGGGAGGGATCAATGAGCAGTTCTTC
CDR3 protein: CASSEAAGGINEQFF

V gene: TRBV25-1
J gene: TRBJ2-1
D gene: TRBD2
clone size: .
CDR3 DNA: TGTGCCAGCAGGGGCTCCCCCGGGACTAGCGGGGCTAATGAGCAGTTCTTC
CDR3 protein: CASRGSPGTSGANEQFF

V gene: TRBV5-8
J gene: TRBJ1-3
D gene: TRBD1
clone size: .
CDR3 DNA: TGTGCCAGCAGCCCTCGACAGGGCGGAAACACCATATATTTT
CDR3 protein: CASSPRQGGNTIYF

V gene: TRBV6-1
J gene: TRBJ1-3
D gene: .
clone size: .
CDR3 DNA: TGTGCCAGCAGCTCGGAAAACACCATATATTTT
CDR3 protein: CASSSENTIYF

V gene: TRBV4-1
J gene: TRBJ2-1
D gene: TRBD2
clone size: .
CDR3 DNA: TGCGCCAGCAGCCAAGGTAGGACTAGCGGGAGGGCCTACAATGAGCAGTTCTTC
CDR3 protein: CASSQGRTSGRAYNEQFF

V gene: TRBV2
J gene: TRBJ2-7
D gene: .
clone size: once
CDR3 DNA: TGTGCCAGCAGCGCCGGACAGTCGTTCTACGAGCAGTACTTC
CDR3 protein: CASSAGQSFYEQYF

V gene: TRBV6-6
J gene: TRBJ2-7
D gene: TRBD1
clone size: .
CDR3 DNA: TGTGCCAGCAGTTTACAGGGGGACGAGCAGTACTTC
CDR3 protein: CASSLQGDEQYF

V gene: TRBV10-1
J gene: TRBJ2-2
D gene: .
clone size: .
CDR3 DNA: TGCGCCAGCCAAAGGGGGGCCGGGGAGCTGTTTTTT
CDR3 protein: CASQRGAGELFF

V gene: TRBV5-1
J gene: TRBJ1-1
D gene: .
clone size: .
CDR3 DNA: TGCGCCAGCAGCTTGGTCTTATCAGCGAACACTGAAGCTTTCTTT
CDR3 protein: CASSLVLSANTEAFF

V gene: TRBV29-1
J gene: TRBJ2-3
D gene: .
clone size: .
CDR3 DNA: TGCAGCGGTCTCAGACCGACAGATACGCAGTATTTT
CDR3 protein: CSGLRPTDTQYF

V gene: TRBV29-1
J gene: TRBJ2-2
D gene: .
clone size: .
CDR3 DNA: TGCAGCGCGAGAGTCGCCCTCCAGGAGCTGTTTTTT
CDR3 protein: CSARVALQELFF

V gene: TRBV5-4
J gene: TRBJ2-5
D gene: .
clone size: .
CDR3 DNA: TGTGCCAGCAGCTTGGCGGCGGGGGCCCAAGAGACCCAGTACTTC
CDR3 protein: CASSLAAGAQETQYF

V gene: TRBV7-9
J gene: TRBJ2-1
D gene: .
clone size: once
CDR3 DNA: TGTGCCAGCAGCCAAAAAGCCCAACACAATGAGCAGTTCTTC
CDR3 protein: CASSQKAQHNEQFF

V gene: TRBV11-2
J gene: TRBJ1-3
D gene: TRBD1
clone size: .
CDR3 DNA: TGTGCCAGCAGCCCACAGGGGAACTCTGGAAACACCATATATTTT
CDR3 protein: CASSPQGNSGNTIYF

V gene: TRBV18
J gene: TRBJ2-7
D gene: .
clone size: .
CDR3 DNA: TGTGCCAGCTCAAAGACGGCAGGGGCTCTCGAGCAGTACTTC
CDR3 protein: CASSKTAGALEQYF

V gene: TRBV6-5
J gene: TRBJ2-4
D gene: TRBD1
clone size: .
CDR3 DNA: TGTGCCAGCGGGACCAGGGGGTCGGTCAAAAACATTCAGTACTTC
CDR3 protein: CASGTRGSVKNIQYF

V gene: TRBV4-3
J gene: TRBJ2-5
D gene: .
clone size: .
CDR3 DNA: TGCGCCAGCAGCCAATTCGTGGGAAGTCAGGAGACCCAGTACTTC
CDR3 protein: CASSQFVGSQETQYF

V gene: TRBV28
J gene: TRBJ1-3
D gene: TRBD1
clone size: .
CDR3 DNA: TGTGCCAGCAGTAGTACAGGGGTTGGAAACACCATATATTTT
CDR3 protein: CASSSTGVGNTIYF

V gene: TRBV6-5
J gene: TRBJ1-2
D gene: .
clone size: .
CDR3 DNA: TGTGCCAGCAGCCCCGGGACAACCCTACGCTATGGCTACACCTTC
CDR3 protein: CASSPGTTLRYGYTF

V gene: TRBV28
J gene: TRBJ2-5
D gene: .
clone size: .
CDR3 DNA: TGTGCCAGCCACAGGGCCCTGAGACAAGAGACCCAGTACTTC
CDR3 protein: CASHRALRQETQYF

V gene: TRBV27
J gene: TRBJ2-6
D gene: .
clone size: .
CDR3 DNA: TGTGCCAGCAGCTACTCTGGGGCCAACGTCCTGACTTTC
CDR3 protein: CASSYSGANVLTF

V gene: TRBV16
J gene: TRBJ2-7
D gene: .
clone size: .
CDR3 DNA: TGTGCCAGCAGCCCCTTGGGATACGAGCAGTACTTC
CDR3 protein: CASSPLGYEQYF

V gene: TRBV6-1
J gene: TRBJ2-1
D gene: TRBD2
clone size: .
CDR3 DNA: TGTGCCAGCAGTGCCCGGGACTATTACAATGAGCAGTTCTTC
CDR3 protein: CASSARDYYNEQFF

V gene: TRBV6-5
J gene: TRBJ1-3
D gene: .
clone size: once
CDR3 DNA: TGTGCCGGCAGTTCGGCAGGGATCAACACCATATATTTT
CDR3 protein: CAGSSAGINTIYF

V gene: TRBV9
J gene: TRBJ1-1
D gene: .
clone size: .
CDR3 DNA: TGTGCCAGCAGCCCGACCGAGCGTCTGAACACTGAAGCTTTCTTT
CDR3 protein: CASSPTERLNTEAFF

V gene: TRBV19
J gene: TRBJ2-6
D gene: .
clone size: .
CDR3 DNA: TGTGCCACCAAGACAGCGTTTACCGGGGCCAACGTCCTGACTTTC
CDR3 protein: CATKTAFTGANVLTF

V gene: TRBV5-8
J gene: TRBJ1-1
D gene: .
clone size: .
CDR3 DNA: TGTGCCAGCAGCCCCGACGATGCCCTTACTGAAGCTTTCTTT
CDR3 protein: CASSPDDALTEAFF

V gene: TRBV5-1
J gene: TRBJ1-3
D gene: .
clone size: .
CDR3 DNA: TGCGCCAGCAGCTCGCAACCGGACACGAGCTCTGGAAACACCATATATTTT
CDR3 protein: CASSSQPDTSSGNTIYF

V gene: TRBV6-6
J gene: TRBJ2-7
D gene: TRBD2
clone size: few
CDR3 DNA: TGTGCCAGCAGTCGGACTAGCGGGAACTACGAGCAGTACTTC
CDR3 protein: CASSRTSGNYEQYF

V gene: TRBV5-1
J gene: TRBJ1-3
D gene: TRBD1
clone size: .
CDR3 DNA: TGCGCCAGCAGCCTAGTTCCGGGACAGTACTCTGGAAACACCATATATTTT
CDR3 protein: CASSLVPGQYSGNTIYF

V gene: TRBV27
J gene: TRBJ2-7
D gene: .
clone size: once
CDR3 DNA: TGTGCCAGCAGTTCTTTACAGCGTACCTACGAGCAGTACTTC
CDR3 protein: CASSSLQRTYEQYF

V gene: TRBV4-1
J gene: TRBJ1-2
D gene: .
clone size: .
CDR3 DNA: TGCGCCAGCAGCCGTCTAGCCCTGGTTGGCTACACCTTC
CDR3 protein: CASSRLALVGYTF

V gene: TRBV19
J gene: TRBJ2-7
D gene: .
clone size: .
CDR3 DNA: TGTGCCAGTAGCACCGGGAGCTACGAGCAGTACTTC
CDR3 protein: CASSTGSYEQYF

V gene: TRBV28
J gene: TRBJ1-2
D gene: .
clone size: .
CDR3 DNA: TGTGCCAGCAGTCCCCCCTGGGGTGGCTACACCTTC
CDR3 protein: CASSPPWGGYTF

V gene: TRBV5-4
J gene: TRBJ1-1
D gene: .
clone size: .
CDR3 DNA: TGTGCCAGCAGCTTGTACAGAGACACTGAAGCTTTCTTT
CDR3 protein: CASSLYRDTEAFF

V gene: TRBV5-1
J gene: TRBJ2-5
D gene: .
clone size: .
CDR3 DNA: TGCGCCAGCAGCTTGTGGGCCCCGGGTGAAGAGACCCAGTACTTC
CDR3 protein: CASSLWAPGEETQYF

V gene: TRBV27
J gene: TRBJ2-3
D gene: TRBD1
clone size: .
CDR3 DNA: TGTGCCAGCAGTTTACGGGACAGTCGGACAGATACGCAGTATTTT
CDR3 protein: CASSLRDSRTDTQYF

V gene: TRBV10-3
J gene: TRBJ2-7
D gene: TRBD1
clone size: .
CDR3 DNA: TGTGCCATCAGTGAGAGGGACAGCTCCTACGAGCAGTACTTC
CDR3 protein: CAISERDSSYEQYF

V gene: TRBV29-1
J gene: TRBJ2-5
D gene: TRBD1
clone size: .
CDR3 DNA: TGCAGCGGCCGACCGACAGGGGTGATGGGAGAGACCCAGTACTTC
CDR3 protein: CSGRPTGVMGETQYF

V gene: TRBV27
J gene: TRBJ2-1
D gene: TRBD2
clone size: .
CDR3 DNA: TGTGCCAGCTCCTCTCCCGCCGGGACTAGCGGGAGGTGGGGTGAGCAGTTCTTC
CDR3 protein: CASSSPAGTSGRWGEQFF

V gene: TRBV4-3
J gene: TRBJ2-3
D gene: .
clone size: .
CDR3 DNA: TGCGCCAGCAGCCAAGTTTCTGGGGCGGGGGATACGCAGTATTTT
CDR3 protein: CASSQVSGAGDTQYF

V gene: TRBV4-1
J gene: TRBJ2-7
D gene: TRBD1
clone size: .
CDR3 DNA: TGCGCCAGCAGCCAAGTTTCCGGGACAGGGGGTAGATACGAGCAGTACTTC
CDR3 protein: CASSQVSGTGGRYEQYF

V gene: TRBV2
J gene: TRBJ2-1
D gene: .
clone size: few
CDR3 DNA: TGTGCCAGTTCATTGGAAGGGGACCCCTCCTACAATGAGCAGTTCTTC
CDR3 protein: CASSLEGDPSYNEQFF

V gene: TRBV4-1
J gene: TRBJ2-1
D gene: TRBD2
clone size: .
CDR3 DNA: TGCGCCAGCAGCCCGGGACTAGCGCTGAGCTCCTACAATGAGCAGTTCTTC
CDR3 protein: CASSPGLALSSYNEQFF

V gene: TRBV28
J gene: TRBJ1-1
D gene: TRBD1
clone size: .
CDR3 DNA: TGTGCCAGCAGCCGATACCCGGGACAGGGGAGCCCTTGGGCTTTCTTT
CDR3 protein: CASSRYPGQGSPWAFF

V gene: TRBV28
J gene: TRBJ1-2
D gene: .
clone size: .
CDR3 DNA: TGTGCCAGCATTCCTGGGTGGCGGCGGTATGGCTACACCTTC
CDR3 protein: CASIPGWRRYGYTF

V gene: TRBV30
J gene: TRBJ1-3
D gene: .
clone size: .
CDR3 DNA: TGTGCCCGGGGCAGTACCGGCTCTGGAAACACCATATATTTT
CDR3 protein: CARGSTGSGNTIYF